This T cell receptor (beta chain) was identified in a study of circulating CD8 cells and anti-PD-1 response in melanoma. Whole-study context: Anti-PD-1 was first-line therapy for about 55% of the 13 patients.

Whole-study results and caveats: At M1, fewer than 7.5% of TRB clonotypes appeared in multiple subsets. Patients included both untreated and previously treated individuals.

By sample fraction, this clonotype is large (0.1 to 1%). Its target is not known. Four subsets defined by PD-1 and/or TIGIT were sorted from live CD3+CD8+TCRalphabeta+ cells. Using around 14 ng of total RNA, TCR libraries were made with the QIAseq Immune Repertoire TCR panel. TCRdb ran MiXCR on the reads and lists one entry per CDR3 protein. The profile shows under 600 distinct CDR3 sequences, about 5.7% of them singletons. This receptor was taken from a human donor with melanoma. The sample was CD8+ T cells from PBMCs, taken at baseline or after one month of anti-PD-1 therapy (not recorded which).

CDR3 in DNA: TGTGCCAGCAGTAAGGACAGGGGGCGCGTAGAGACCCAGTACTTC. This gives the protein CASSKDRGRVETQYF. The J gene is TRBJ2-5, the V gene TRBV27; 11 positions agree with TRBD1. The CDR3 sequence is 15 residues long. CDR1 and CDR2 from the germline V gene are MNHEY and SMNVEV (reference sequence). The J segment lost 4 bases and the V segment lost 5 bases, leaving 6 bases of the junction unmatched.